The 2 T cell receptor beta chains presented below share a single source sample, sequenced in a study of blood T cells in healthy people across ages. For the second PCR, which ran for about 7 to 12 cycles, a sample-barcoded 5' primer and a J-beta primer mix were used. TCRdb re-called the 5' RACE reads with MiXCR, one entry per CDR3 protein. Here the sample spans about 760,000 distinct CDR3 sequences, about 25% being singletons. This sample also belongs to another study, concerning T cells of mothers and their children.

The source material was blood. These receptors originate from a boy aged 10-17 years in good health.

The rearrangement uses TRBV27 and TRBJ2-6, with D unresolved. Germline assignment: CDR1 MNHEY and CDR2 SMNVEV (reference sequence). The CDR3 is 15 residues long. The ends were cut back, 4 bases at V and 4 bases at J, with 11 bases in the middle. The CDR3 bases are TGTGCCAGCAGTTCTTTGGTTGACGGGGCCAACGTCCTGACTTTC. Translation: CASSSLVDGANVLTF. Full variable domain (rest looked up from reference TRBV27 and TRBJ2-6): EAQVTQNPRYLITVTGKKLTVTCSQNMNHEYMSWYRQDPGLGLRQIYYSMNVEVTDKGDVPEGYKVSRKEKRNFPLILESPSPNQTSLYFCASSSLVDGANVLTFGAGSRLTVL.

In this sample, this clonotype turned up a few times. The gene calls are TRBV28 and TRBJ1-5; a possible D gene is TRBD1 (6 bases). V shed 5 bases and J shed 2 bases, with 13 bases lying between them. The CDR3 extends over 15 amino acids. Germline CDR1 and CDR2: MDHEN and SYDVKM. In DNA form, the CDR3 reads TGTGCCAGCAGTCTTACAGGGTCGGGCAATCAGCCCCAGCATTTT. Its translation: CASSLTGSGNQPQHF.